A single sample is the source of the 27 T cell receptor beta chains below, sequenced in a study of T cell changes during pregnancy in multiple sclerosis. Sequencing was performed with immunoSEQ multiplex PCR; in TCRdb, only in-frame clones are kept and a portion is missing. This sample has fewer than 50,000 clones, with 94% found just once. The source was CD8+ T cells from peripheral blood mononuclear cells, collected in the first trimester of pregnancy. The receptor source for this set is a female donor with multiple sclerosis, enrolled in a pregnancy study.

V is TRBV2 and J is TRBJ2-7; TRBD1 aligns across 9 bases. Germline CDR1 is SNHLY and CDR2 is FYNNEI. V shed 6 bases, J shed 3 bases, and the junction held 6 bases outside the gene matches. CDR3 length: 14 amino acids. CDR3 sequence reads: CASRRTGALYEQYF. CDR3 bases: TGTGCCAGCAGAAGGACAGGGGCCCTCTACGAGCAGTACTTC.

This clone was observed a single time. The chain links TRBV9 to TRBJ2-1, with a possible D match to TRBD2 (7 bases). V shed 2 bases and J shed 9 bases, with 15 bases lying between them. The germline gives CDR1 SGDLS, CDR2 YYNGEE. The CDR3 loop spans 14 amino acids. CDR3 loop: CASSVWGGAGEQFF. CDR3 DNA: TGTGCCAGCAGCGTTTGGGGGGGGGCCGGTGAGCAGTTCTTC.

The CDR3 sequence: CASGIAGEETQYF. Here the CDR3 DNA reads TGTGCCAGCGGAATAGCGGGCGAAGAGACCCAGTACTTC. The J gene is TRBJ2-5, the V gene TRBV6-6; 7 bases are shared with TRBD2. CDR1 is MNHNY, CDR2 SVGAGI, per germline (reference sequence). The CDR3 loop spans 13 amino acids. The V segment lost 8 bases and the J segment 3 bases; nucleotides outside the gene matches: 6.

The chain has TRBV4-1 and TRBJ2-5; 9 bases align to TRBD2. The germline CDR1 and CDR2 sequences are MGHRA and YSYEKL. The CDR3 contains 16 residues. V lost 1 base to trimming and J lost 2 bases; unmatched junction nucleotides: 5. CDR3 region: CASSQVNSGRQETQYF. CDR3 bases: TGCGCCAGCAGCCAAGTTAATAGCGGGAGACAAGAGACCCAGTACTTC.

CDR3 coding DNA: TGTGCCAGTAGTATATTCAGGGACAGGAATGGCTACACCTTC. Translated, it gives CASSIFRDRNGYTF. This sequence joins TRBV19 and TRBJ1-2; 8 nucleotides agree with TRBD1. Germline CDR1 and CDR2: LNHDA and SQIVND (reference sequence). The CDR3 sequence is 14 residues long. V gave up 2 bases and J gave up 6 bases; unmatched junction bases: 5.

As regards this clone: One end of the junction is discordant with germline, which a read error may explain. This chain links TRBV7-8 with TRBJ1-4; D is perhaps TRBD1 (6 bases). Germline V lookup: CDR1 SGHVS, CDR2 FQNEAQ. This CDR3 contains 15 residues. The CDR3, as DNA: TGTGCCAGCAGCTTTCCACAGGGAGCTAACGAAAAACTGTTTTTT. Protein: CASSFPQGANEKLFF.

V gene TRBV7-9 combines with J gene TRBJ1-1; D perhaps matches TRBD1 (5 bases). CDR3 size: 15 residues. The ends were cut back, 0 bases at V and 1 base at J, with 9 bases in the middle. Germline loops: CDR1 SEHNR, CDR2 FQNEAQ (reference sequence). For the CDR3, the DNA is TGTGCCAGCAGCTTAGCGCAGGGTTCGAACACTGAAGCTTTCTTT. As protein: CASSLAQGSNTEAFF.

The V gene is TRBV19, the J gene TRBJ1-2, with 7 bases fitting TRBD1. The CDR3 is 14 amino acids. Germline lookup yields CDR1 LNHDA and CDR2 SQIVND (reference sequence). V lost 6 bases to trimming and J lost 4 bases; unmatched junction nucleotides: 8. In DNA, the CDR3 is TGTGCCAGTAGGTGGGACAGAACAGCCTATGGCTACACCTTC. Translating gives CASRWDRTAYGYTF.

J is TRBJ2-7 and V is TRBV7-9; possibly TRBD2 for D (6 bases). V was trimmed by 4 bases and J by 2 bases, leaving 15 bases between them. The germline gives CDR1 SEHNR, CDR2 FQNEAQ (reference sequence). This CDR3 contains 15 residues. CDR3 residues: CASSYPGGTTYEQYF. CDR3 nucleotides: TGTGCCAGCAGCTACCCGGGCGGGACCACCTACGAGCAGTACTTC.

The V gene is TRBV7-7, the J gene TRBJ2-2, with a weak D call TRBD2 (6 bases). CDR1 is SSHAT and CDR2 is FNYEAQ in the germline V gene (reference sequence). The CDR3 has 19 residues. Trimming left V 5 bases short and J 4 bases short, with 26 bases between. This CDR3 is CASSLTTPGASSSTGELFF. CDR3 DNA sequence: TGTGCCAGCAGCCTCACTACCCCGGGAGCGTCCAGCAGCACCGGGGAGCTGTTTTTT.

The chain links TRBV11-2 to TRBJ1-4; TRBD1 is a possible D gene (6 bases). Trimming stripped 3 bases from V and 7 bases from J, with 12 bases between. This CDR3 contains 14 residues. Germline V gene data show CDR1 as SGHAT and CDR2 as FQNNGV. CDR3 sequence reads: CASSFAGASEKLFF. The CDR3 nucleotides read TGTGCCAGCAGCTTCGCAGGGGCAAGTGAAAAACTGTTTTTT. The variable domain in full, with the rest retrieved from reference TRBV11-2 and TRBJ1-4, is EAGVAQSPRYKIIEKRQSVAFWCNPISGHATLYWYQQILGQGPKLLIQFQNNGVVDDSQLPKDRFSAERLKGVDSTLKIQPAKLEDSAVYLCASSFAGASEKLFFGSGTQLSVL.

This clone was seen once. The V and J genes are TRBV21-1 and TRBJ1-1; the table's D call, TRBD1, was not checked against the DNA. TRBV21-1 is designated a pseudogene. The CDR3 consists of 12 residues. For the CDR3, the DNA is TGTGCCAGCCCTAACAGGAACACTGAAGCTTTCTTT. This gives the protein CASPNRNTEAFF.

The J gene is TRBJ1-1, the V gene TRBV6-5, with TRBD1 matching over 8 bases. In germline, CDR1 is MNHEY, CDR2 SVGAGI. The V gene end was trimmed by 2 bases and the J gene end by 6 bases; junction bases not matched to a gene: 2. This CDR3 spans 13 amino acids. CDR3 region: CASSYGTGAEAFF. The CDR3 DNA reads TGTGCCAGCAGTTACGGGACAGGCGCTGAAGCTTTCTTT.

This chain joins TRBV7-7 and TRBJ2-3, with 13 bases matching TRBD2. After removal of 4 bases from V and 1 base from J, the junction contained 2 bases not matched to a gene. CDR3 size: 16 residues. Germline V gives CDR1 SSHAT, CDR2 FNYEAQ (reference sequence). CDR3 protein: CASSSGLAGGTDTQYF. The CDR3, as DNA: TGTGCCAGCAGCTCAGGACTAGCGGGGGGCACAGATACGCAGTATTTT.

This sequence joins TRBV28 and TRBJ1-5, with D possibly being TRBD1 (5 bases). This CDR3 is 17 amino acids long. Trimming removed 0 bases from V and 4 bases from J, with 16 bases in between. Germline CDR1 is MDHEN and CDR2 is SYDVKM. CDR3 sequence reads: CASSLWAGGGRNQPQHF. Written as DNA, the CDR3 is TGTGCCAGCAGTTTATGGGCGGGCGGGGGTCGGAATCAGCCCCAGCATTTT. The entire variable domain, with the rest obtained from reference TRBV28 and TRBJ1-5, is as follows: DVKVTQSSRYLVKRTGEKVFLECVQDMDHENMFWYRQDPGLGLRLIYFSYDVKMKEKGDIPEGYSVSREKKERFSLILESASTNQTSMYLCASSLWAGGGRNQPQHFGDGTRLSIL.

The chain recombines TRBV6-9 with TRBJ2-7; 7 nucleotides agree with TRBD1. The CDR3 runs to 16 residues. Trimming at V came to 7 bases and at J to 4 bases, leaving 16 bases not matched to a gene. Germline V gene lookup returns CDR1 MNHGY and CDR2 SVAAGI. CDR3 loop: CASKHKTGEKKYEQYF. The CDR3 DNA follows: TGTGCCAGCAAACATAAAACAGGGGAGAAGAAGTACGAGCAGTACTTC.

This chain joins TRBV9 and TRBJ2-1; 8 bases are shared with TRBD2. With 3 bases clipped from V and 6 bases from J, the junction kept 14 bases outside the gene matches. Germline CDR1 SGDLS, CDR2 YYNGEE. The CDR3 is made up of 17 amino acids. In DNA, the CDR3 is TGTGCCAGCAGCGGGGGCCCCTTAACGGGAGGGCCCAATGAGCAGTTCTTC. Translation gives CASSGGPLTGGPNEQFF.

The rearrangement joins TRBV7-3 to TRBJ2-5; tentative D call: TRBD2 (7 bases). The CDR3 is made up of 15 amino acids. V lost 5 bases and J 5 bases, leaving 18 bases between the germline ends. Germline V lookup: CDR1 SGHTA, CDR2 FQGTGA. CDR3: CASSPLGGGRETQYF. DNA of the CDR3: TGTGCCAGCAGCCCCCTGGGAGGGGGGCGGGAGACCCAGTACTTC.

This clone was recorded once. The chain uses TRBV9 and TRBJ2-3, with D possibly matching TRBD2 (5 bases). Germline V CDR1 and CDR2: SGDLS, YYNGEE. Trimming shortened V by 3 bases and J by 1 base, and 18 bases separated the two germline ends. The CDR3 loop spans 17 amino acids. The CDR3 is CASSGGRVVRGTDTQYF. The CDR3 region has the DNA TGTGCCAGCAGCGGAGGGAGAGTCGTGCGGGGCACAGATACGCAGTATTTT.

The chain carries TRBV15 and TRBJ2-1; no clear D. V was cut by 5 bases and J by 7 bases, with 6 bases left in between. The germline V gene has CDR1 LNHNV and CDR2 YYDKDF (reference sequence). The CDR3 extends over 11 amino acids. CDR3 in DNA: TGTGCCACCAGCCTCGGGAATGAGCAGTTCTTC. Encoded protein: CATSLGNEQFF.

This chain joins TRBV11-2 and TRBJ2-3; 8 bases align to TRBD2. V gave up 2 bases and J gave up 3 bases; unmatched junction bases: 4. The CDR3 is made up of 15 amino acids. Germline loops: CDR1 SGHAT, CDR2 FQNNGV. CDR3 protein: CASSLRGGHTDTQYF. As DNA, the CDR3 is TGTGCCAGCAGCTTACGGGGGGGGCATACAGATACGCAGTATTTT.

The CDR3 reads CASSSSTGADTEAFF. The CDR3, as DNA: TGCGCCAGCAGCTCCTCGACAGGGGCGGACACTGAAGCTTTCTTT. J is TRBJ1-1 and V is TRBV5-1; 8 bases fit TRBD1. Per germline, CDR1 SGHRS and CDR2 YFSETQ. The CDR3 sequence is 15 residues long. V shed 3 bases and J 3 bases; nucleotides not matched to a gene: 7.

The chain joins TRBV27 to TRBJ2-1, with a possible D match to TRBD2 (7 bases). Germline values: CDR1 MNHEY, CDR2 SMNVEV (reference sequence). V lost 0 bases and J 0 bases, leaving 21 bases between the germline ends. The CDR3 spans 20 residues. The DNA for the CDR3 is TGTGCCAGCAGTTTATCCGGGGGGCTGGTACCCGGCGGCTCCTACAATGAGCAGTTCTTC. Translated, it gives CASSLSGGLVPGGSYNEQFF.

CDR3 region: CASIVVVEQFF. DNA for the CDR3: TGTGCCAGCATAGTTGTAGTGGAGCAGTTCTTC. V and J are TRBV2 and TRBJ2-1, with D unresolved. The germline V gene encodes CDR1 SNHLY and CDR2 FYNNEI. The CDR3 length is 11 residues. V was pared by 7 bases and J by 10 bases, with 11 bases between.

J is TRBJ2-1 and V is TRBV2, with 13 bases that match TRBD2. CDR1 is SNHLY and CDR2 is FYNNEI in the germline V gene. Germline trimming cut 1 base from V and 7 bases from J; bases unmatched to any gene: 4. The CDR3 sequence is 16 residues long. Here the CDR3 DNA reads TGTGCCAGCAGTGAAGGACTAGCGGGGGGTGGGAATGAGCAGTTCTTC. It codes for CASSEGLAGGGNEQFF.

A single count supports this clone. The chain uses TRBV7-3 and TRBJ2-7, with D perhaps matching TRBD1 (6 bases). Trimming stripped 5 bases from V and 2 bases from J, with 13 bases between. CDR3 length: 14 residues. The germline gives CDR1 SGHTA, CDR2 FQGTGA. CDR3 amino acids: CASSPAGEPYEQYF. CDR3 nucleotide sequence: TGTGCCAGCAGCCCGGCAGGGGAACCCTACGAGCAGTACTTC.

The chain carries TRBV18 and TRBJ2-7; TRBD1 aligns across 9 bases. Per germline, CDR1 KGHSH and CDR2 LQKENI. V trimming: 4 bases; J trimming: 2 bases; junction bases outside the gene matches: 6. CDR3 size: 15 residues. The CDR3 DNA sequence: TGTGCCAGCTCACACCCGACAGGGGGGCCCTACGAGCAGTACTTC. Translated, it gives CASSHPTGGPYEQYF.